This T cell receptor beta chain was recovered during a study of beta chain features in type 1 diabetes. V lost 3 bases and J 10 bases, leaving 17 bases between the germline ends. This CDR3 region has 15 residues. Looked up from germline, CDR1 is SGDLS and CDR2 is YYNGEE. Expressed TCRB transcripts were sequenced because the entire RNA isolate underwent reverse transcription. The repertoire was sequenced with immunoSEQ multiplex PCR; TCRdb's copy has only in-frame clones and lacks some. Found here are 430,000 or so clones, approximately 10% of them singletons; the top ten hold over 0.04%. The sequencing input was naive CD4+ T cells from blood. The TCR originated in a woman between 18 and 30 years old in good health. This chain uses TRBV9 with TRBJ1-6, with D unresolved. The CDR3 DNA is TGTGCCAGCAGCGCCACGCGGGTTGGGTTGTCACCCCTCCACTTT. Amino acids: CASSATRVGLSPLHF.